The 15 T cell receptor beta chains given below trace back to one sample, sequenced in a study of T cell clonotyping in hematopoietic cell transplantation. The repertoire was sequenced with immunoSEQ multiplex PCR; TCRdb's copy has only in-frame clones and lacks some. Of about 10,000 clones in the sample, about nine tenths were seen once. Time point reported: recipient sample about 28 days before transplant, after cytoreduction. The sequencing used peripheral blood mononuclear cells, collected before stem cell transplant. All receptors come from a woman in her fifties or sixties with chronic myeloid leukemia. Some clones in this sample may be carry-over from other donors' samples.

The genes are TRBV30 and TRBJ1-3; D is unclear. Germline V lookup: CDR1 GTSNPN, CDR2 SVGIG (reference sequence). Trimming shortened V by 2 bases and J by 0 bases, and 11 bases separated the two germline ends. There are 15 residues in the CDR3. The CDR3 DNA follows: TGTGCCTGGAGTCCCGACTTTTCCTCTGGAAACACCATATATTTT. Protein sequence: CAWSPDFSSGNTIYF.

This chain's CDR3 is CASSFTGTETQYF. Written as DNA, the CDR3 is TGTGCCAGCAGCTTCACAGGGACCGAGACCCAGTACTTC. The chain employs TRBV5-4 and TRBJ2-5; maybe TRBD1 (6 bases). Germline values: CDR1 SGHNT, CDR2 YYREEE (reference sequence). Trimming took 2 bases from V and 5 from J, leaving 10 bases between them. The CDR3 is 13 residues long.

A few counts support this clone. The gene calls are TRBV9 and TRBJ2-2, with D unclear. V was shortened by 3 bases and J by 0 bases, with 9 bases between the two germline ends. The CDR3 consists of 15 residues. Germline CDR1 SGDLS, CDR2 YYNGEE. CDR3 loop: CASSGGLTNTGELFF. DNA of the CDR3: TGTGCCAGCAGCGGTGGCTTAACGAACACCGGGGAGCTGTTTTTT.

The chain has TRBV7-8 and TRBJ2-2; 10 bases are shared with TRBD2. The CDR3 runs to 22 residues. Trimming at V came to 4 bases and at J to 6 bases, leaving 26 bases not matched to a gene. Per germline, CDR1 SGHVS and CDR2 FQNEAQ. Here the CDR3 reads CASSSPLPTESKREGRSGELFF. CDR3 DNA sequence: TGTGCCAGCAGCTCCCCACTCCCGACAGAGTCTAAGCGGGAGGGCCGTTCCGGGGAGCTGTTTTTT.

The chain links TRBV27 to TRBJ2-3, with 10 bases aligning to TRBD2. The CDR3 is made up of 15 amino acids. V lost 3 bases, J lost 4 bases, and 4 bases stayed unmatched. Germline V gene data show CDR1 as MNHEY and CDR2 as SMNVEV (reference sequence). DNA of the CDR3: TGTGCCAGCAGTTTTCTAGCGGGAGAAGCAGATACGCAGTATTTT. As protein: CASSFLAGEADTQYF.

This chain's CDR3 is CASSSTGGETQYF. CDR3 nucleotides: TGTGCCAGCAGCAGTACCGGTGGGGAGACCCAGTACTTC. The rearrangement links TRBV7-2 to TRBJ2-5; D unresolved. V was cut by 5 bases and J by 5 bases, with 12 bases left in between. CDR3 size: 13 residues. Germline V lookup: CDR1 SGHTA, CDR2 FQGNSA.

The chain recombines TRBV11-2 with TRBJ2-4, with a tentative D call TRBD1 (6 bases). This CDR3 region has 15 residues. Germline CDR1 and CDR2: SGHAT and FQNNGV. Trimming cost V 5 bases and J 1 base, with 12 bases left between them. The CDR3 protein is CASSNVRGAKNIQYF. CDR3 sequence (DNA): TGTGCCAGCAGCAATGTTAGGGGGGCCAAAAACATTCAGTACTTC.

The chain links TRBV28 to TRBJ2-2; D gene unclear. Germline V CDR1 and CDR2: MDHEN, SYDVKM. Trimming removed 3 bases from V and 0 bases from J, with 11 bases in between. CDR3 length: 16 residues. The CDR3 here is CASSLRTVANTGELFF. The DNA for the CDR3 is TGTGCCAGCAGTTTGCGGACGGTTGCGAACACCGGGGAGCTGTTTTTT.

The chain is built from TRBV19 and TRBJ1-5, with D hard to call. Between the trimmed V and J ends, which lost 5 bases and 4 bases, there was a span of 12 bases. CDR3 length: 14 residues. Germline V gene data show CDR1 as LNHDA and CDR2 as SQIVND (reference sequence). The CDR3 region is CASSPSGGNQPQHF. CDR3 sequence (DNA): TGTGCCAGTAGTCCATCTGGAGGTAATCAGCCCCAGCATTTT.

In its sample, this clone was seen once. The rearrangement joins TRBV7-2 to TRBJ2-3; no clear D gene. This CDR3 contains 13 residues. Germline CDR1 SGHTA, CDR2 FQGNSA. The V gene lost 1 base and the J gene lost 4 bases, with 6 bases spanning the gap. The CDR3 region is CASSLVISDTQYF. The CDR3 DNA reads TGTGCCAGCAGCTTAGTGATTTCAGATACGCAGTATTTT.

This clone came up a few times. This chain joins TRBV6-6 and TRBJ2-7, with no clear D. Trimming left V 6 bases short and J 0 bases short, with 12 bases between. Germline V gene data show CDR1 as MNHNY and CDR2 as SVGAGI (reference sequence). The CDR3 covers 14 residues. CDR3 bases: TGTGCCAGCAGGTACAGCACATCCTCCTACGAGCAGTACTTC. Its translation is CASRYSTSSYEQYF.

The J gene is TRBJ2-5, the V gene TRBV5-6, with D possibly matching TRBD2 (5 bases). The CDR3 runs to 14 residues. Deletions cut 0 bases from V and 0 bases from J, with 6 bases between. Germline assignment: CDR1 SGHDT and CDR2 YYEEEE. The CDR3 sequence: CASSLAGNQETQYF. The CDR3 coding sequence is TGTGCCAGCAGCTTGGCGGGGAACCAAGAGACCCAGTACTTC.

This chain uses TRBV15 with TRBJ2-5; D remains unclear. This CDR3 is built from 14 residues. V was shortened by 5 bases and J by 4 bases, with 14 bases between the two germline ends. CDR1 is LNHNV, CDR2 YYDKDF, per germline (reference sequence). In DNA form, the CDR3 reads TGTGCCACCAGCGGCGGAGCTCTAACAGAGACCCAGTACTTC. It codes for CATSGGALTETQYF.

CDR3 sequence: CASSIGQSSNEQFF. The CDR3 DNA follows: TGTGCCAGTAGTATCGGACAGTCCAGCAATGAGCAGTTCTTC. This chain joins TRBV19 and TRBJ2-1, with D tentatively TRBD1 (6 bases). The CDR3 spans 14 residues. V lost 3 bases, J lost 6 bases, and 12 bases lay in between. Germline values: CDR1 LNHDA, CDR2 SQIVND (reference sequence).

Concerning this clone: In the same sample, other DNA sequences code for this CDR3. This chain uses TRBV5-1 with TRBJ2-7; D is unresolved. Between the trimmed V and J ends, which lost 0 bases and 4 bases, there was a span of 11 bases. CDR1 SGHRS and CDR2 YFSETQ come from the germline V gene. This CDR3 is built from 14 residues. This chain's CDR3 is CASSLATGNYEQYF. For the CDR3, the DNA is TGCGCCAGCAGCTTGGCCACCGGCAATTACGAGCAGTACTTC.